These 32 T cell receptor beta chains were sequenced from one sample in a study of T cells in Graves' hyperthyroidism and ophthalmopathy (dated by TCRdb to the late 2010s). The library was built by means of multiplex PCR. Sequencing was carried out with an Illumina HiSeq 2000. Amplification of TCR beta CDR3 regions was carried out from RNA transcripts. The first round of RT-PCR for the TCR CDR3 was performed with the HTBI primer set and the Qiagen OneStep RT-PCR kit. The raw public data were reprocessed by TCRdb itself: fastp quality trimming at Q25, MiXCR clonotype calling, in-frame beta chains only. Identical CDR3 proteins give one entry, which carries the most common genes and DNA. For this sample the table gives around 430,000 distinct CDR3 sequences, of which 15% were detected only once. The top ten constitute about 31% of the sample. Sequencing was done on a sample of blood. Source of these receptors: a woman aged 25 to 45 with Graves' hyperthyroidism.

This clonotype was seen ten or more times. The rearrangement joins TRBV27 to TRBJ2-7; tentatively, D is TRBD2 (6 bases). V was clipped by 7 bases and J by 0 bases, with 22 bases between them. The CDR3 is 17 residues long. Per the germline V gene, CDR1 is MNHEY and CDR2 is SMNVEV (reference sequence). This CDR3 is CASNLVAGRVSSYEQYF. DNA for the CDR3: TGTGCCAGCAACCTTGTGGCGGGGCGGGTTAGCTCCTACGAGCAGTACTTC.

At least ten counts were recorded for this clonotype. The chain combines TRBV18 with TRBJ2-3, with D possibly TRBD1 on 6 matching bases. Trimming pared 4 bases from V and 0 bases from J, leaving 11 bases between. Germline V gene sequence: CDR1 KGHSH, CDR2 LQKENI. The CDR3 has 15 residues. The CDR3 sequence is CASSRNRVSTDTQYF. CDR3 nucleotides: TGTGCCAGCTCACGGAACAGGGTTAGCACAGATACGCAGTATTTT.

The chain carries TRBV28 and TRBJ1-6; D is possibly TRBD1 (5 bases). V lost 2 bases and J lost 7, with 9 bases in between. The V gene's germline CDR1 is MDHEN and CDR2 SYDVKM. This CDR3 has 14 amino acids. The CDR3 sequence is CASSLGAGNSPLHF. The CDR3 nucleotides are TGTGCCAGCAGTTTAGGGGCTGGCAATTCACCCCTCCACTTT.

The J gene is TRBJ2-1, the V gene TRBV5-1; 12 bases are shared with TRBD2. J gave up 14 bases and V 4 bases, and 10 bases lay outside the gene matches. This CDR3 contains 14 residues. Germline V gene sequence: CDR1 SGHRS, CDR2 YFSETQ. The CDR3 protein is CASSGALAGGPEFF. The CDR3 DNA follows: TGCGCCAGCAGCGGGGCCCTAGCGGGAGGGCCAGAGTTCTTC.

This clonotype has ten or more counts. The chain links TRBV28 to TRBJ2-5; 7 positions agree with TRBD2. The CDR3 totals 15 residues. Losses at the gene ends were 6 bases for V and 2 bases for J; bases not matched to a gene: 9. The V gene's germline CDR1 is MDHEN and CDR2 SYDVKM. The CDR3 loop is CASRRLAETQETQYF. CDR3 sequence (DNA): TGTGCCAGCAGGAGGCTAGCGGAGACACAAGAGACCCAGTACTTC.

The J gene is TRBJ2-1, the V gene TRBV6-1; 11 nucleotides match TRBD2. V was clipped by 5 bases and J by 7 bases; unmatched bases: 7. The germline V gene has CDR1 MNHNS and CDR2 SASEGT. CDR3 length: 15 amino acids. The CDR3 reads CASSQGLADGNEQFF. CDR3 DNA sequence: TGTGCCAGCAGTCAGGGACTAGCGGACGGGAATGAGCAGTTCTTC.

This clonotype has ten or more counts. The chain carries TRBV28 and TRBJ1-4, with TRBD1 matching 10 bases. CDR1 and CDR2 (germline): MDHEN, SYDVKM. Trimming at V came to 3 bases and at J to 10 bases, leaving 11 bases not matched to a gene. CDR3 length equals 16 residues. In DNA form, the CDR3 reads TGTGCCAGCAGTTTTGAGACAGGGGGCTATGTGGGAAAACTGTTTTTT. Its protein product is CASSFETGGYVGKLFF.

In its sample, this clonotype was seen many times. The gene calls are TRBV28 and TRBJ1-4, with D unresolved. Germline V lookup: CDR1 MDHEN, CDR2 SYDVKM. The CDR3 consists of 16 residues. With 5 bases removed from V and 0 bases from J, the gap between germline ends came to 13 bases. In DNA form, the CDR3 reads TGTGCCAGCAGTGGCAGGTGGCAAGCAACTAATGAAAAACTGTTTTTT. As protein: CASSGRWQATNEKLFF.

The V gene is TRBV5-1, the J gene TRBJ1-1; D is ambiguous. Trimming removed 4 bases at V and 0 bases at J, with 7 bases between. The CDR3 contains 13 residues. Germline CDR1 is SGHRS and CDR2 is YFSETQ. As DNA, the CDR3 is TGCGCCAGCAGCCCCCTCATGAACACTGAAGCTTTCTTT. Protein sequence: CASSPLMNTEAFF. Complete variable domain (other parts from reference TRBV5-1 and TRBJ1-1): KAGVTQTPRYLIKTRGQQVTLSCSPISGHRSVSWYQQTPGQGLQFLFEYFSETQRNKGNFPGRFSGRQFSNSRSEMNVSTLELGDSALYLCASSPLMNTEAFFGQGTRLTVV.

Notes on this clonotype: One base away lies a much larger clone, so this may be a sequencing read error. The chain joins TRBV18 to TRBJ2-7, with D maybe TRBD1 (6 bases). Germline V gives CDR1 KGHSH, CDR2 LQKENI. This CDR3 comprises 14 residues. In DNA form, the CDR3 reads TGTGCCAGCTCACCAGGGGGCTGGGCCTACGGGCAGTACTTC. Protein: CASSPGGWAYGQYF.

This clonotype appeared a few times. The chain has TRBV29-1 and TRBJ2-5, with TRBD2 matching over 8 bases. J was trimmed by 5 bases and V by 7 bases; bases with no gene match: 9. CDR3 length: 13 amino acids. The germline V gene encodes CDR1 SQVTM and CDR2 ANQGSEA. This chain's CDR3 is CSALAGGSETQYF. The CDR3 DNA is TGCAGCGCCCTAGCGGGCGGCTCCGAGACCCAGTACTTC. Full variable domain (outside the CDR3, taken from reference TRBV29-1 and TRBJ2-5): SAVISQKPSRDICQRGTSLTIQCQVDSQVTMMFWYRQQPGQSLTLIATANQGSEATYESGFVIDKFPISRPNLTFSTLTVSNMSPEDSSIYLCSALAGGSETQYFGPGTRLLVL.

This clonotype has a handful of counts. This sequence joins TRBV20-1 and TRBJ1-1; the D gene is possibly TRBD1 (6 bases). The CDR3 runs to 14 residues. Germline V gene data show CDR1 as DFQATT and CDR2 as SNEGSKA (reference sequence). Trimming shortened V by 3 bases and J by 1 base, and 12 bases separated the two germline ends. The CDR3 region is CSASQGSGNTEAFF. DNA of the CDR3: TGCAGTGCTAGTCAGGGGTCGGGGAACACTGAAGCTTTCTTT.

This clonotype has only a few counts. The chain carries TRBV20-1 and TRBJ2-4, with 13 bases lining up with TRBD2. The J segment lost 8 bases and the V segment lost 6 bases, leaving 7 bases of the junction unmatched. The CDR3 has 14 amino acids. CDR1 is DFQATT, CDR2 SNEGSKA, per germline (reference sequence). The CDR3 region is CSAVTSGRAYIQYF. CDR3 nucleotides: TGCAGTGCCGTCACTAGCGGGAGGGCATACATTCAGTACTTC.

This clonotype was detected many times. The CDR3 DNA reads as TGTGCCAGCAGCGCCCGGGGCTGGGGGAAAAGGGAGACCCAGTACTTC. Its protein product is CASSARGWGKRETQYF. The chain links TRBV7-2 to TRBJ2-5, with D perhaps given as TRBD1 or TRBD2 (5 bases each). CDR1 is SGHTA, CDR2 FQGNSA, per germline. The CDR3 covers 16 residues. V lost 5 bases and J lost 5, with 21 bases in between.

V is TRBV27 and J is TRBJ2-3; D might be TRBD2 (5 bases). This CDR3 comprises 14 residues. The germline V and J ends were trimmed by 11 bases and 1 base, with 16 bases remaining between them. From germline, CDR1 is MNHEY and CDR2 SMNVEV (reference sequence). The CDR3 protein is CAGFSRGGTDTQYF. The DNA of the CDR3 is TGTGCCGGATTTAGCCGGGGAGGCACAGATACGCAGTATTTT.

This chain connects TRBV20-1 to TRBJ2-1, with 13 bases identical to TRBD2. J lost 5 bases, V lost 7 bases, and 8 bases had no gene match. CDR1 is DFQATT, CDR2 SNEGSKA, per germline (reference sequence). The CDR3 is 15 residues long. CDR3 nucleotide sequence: TGCAGTGTCAGTAGGGGGACTAGCGGGAACAATGAGCAGTTCTTC. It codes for CSVSRGTSGNNEQFF.

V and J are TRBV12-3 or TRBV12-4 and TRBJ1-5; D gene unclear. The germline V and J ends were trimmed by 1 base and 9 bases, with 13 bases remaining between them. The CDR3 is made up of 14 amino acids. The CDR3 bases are TGTGCCAGCAGTTTAGGGACCTCTCAAGGGCCCCAGCATTTT. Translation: CASSLGTSQGPQHF.

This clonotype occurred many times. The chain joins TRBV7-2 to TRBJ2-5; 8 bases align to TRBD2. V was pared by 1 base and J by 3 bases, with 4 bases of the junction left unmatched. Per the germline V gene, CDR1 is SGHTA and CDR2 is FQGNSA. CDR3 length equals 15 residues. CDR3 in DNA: TGTGCCAGCAGCTTAGACGGGAGGGCGGAAGAGACCCAGTACTTC. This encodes CASSLDGRAEETQYF.

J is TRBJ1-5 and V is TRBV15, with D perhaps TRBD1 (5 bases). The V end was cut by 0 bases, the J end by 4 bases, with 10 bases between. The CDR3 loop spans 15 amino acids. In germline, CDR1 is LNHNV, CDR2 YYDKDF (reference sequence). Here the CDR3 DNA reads TGTGCCACCAGCAGAGATAATCGGGGGAATCAGCCCCAGCATTTT. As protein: CATSRDNRGNQPQHF.

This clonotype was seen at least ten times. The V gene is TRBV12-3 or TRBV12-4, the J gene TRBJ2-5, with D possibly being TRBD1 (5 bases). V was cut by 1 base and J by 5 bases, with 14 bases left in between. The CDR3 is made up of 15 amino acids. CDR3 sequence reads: CASSLGAQGGETQYF. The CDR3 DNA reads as TGTGCCAGCAGTTTAGGGGCCCAGGGTGGGGAGACCCAGTACTTC.

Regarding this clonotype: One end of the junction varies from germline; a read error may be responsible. The CDR3 loop reads CSARSTLAGGTVTQYF. DNA of the CDR3: TGCAGTGCTAGATCTACCCTAGCGGGGGGCACAGTTACGCAGTATTTT. This chain links TRBV20-1 with TRBJ2-3; TRBD2 aligns across 11 bases. Germline CDR1 reads DFQATT; CDR2 reads SNEGSKA (reference sequence). There are 16 residues in the CDR3.

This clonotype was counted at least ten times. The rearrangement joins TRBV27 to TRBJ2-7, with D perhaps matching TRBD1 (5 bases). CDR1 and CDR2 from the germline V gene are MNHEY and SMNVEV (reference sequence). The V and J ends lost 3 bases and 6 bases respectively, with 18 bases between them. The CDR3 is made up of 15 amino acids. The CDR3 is CASSFDFQGGLEQYF. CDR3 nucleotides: TGTGCCAGCAGTTTCGATTTCCAGGGCGGTCTCGAGCAGTACTTC.

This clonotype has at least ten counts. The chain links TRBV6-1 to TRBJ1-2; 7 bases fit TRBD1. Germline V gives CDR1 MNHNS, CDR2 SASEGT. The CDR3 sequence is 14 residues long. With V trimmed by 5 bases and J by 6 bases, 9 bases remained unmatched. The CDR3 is CASSSRQGFNGYTF. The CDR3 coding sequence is TGTGCCAGCAGTTCGAGACAGGGTTTTAATGGCTACACCTTC.

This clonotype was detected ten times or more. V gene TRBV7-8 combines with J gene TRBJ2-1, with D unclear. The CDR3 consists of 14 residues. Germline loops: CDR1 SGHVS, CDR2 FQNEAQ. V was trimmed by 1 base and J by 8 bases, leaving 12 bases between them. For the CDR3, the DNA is TGTGCCAGCAGCTTAGGGACCCCATTCGATGAGCAGTTCTTC. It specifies CASSLGTPFDEQFF.

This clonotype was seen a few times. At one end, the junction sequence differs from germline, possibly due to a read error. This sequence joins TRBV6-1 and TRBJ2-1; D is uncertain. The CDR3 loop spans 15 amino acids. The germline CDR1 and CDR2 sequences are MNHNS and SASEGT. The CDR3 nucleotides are TGTGCCAGCAGGGAAGGGTCCTTAAGGGACAATGAGCAGTTCTTC. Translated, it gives CASREGSLRDNEQFF.

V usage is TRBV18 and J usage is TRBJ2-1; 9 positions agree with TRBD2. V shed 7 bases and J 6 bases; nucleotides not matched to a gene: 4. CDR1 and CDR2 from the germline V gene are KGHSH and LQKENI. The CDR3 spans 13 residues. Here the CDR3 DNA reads TGTGCCAGCTTACGGACTAGCGTCAATGAGCAGTTCTTC. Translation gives CASLRTSVNEQFF.

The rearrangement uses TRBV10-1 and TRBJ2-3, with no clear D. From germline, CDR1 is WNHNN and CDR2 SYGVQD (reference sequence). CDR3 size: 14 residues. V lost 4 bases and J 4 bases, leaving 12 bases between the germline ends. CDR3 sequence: CASSAVDWSDTQYF. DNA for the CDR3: TGCGCCAGCAGTGCCGTGGATTGGTCAGATACGCAGTATTTT.

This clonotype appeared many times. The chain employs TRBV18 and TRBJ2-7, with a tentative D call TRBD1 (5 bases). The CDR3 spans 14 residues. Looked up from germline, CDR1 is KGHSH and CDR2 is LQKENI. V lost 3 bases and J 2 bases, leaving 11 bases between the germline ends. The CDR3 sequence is CASSPGQRPYEQYF. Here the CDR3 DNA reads TGTGCCAGCTCACCCGGACAACGGCCCTACGAGCAGTACTTC.

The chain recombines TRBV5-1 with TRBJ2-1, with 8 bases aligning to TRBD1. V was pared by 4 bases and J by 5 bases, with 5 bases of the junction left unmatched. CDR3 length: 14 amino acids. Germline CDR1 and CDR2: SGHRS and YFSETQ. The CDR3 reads CASSEDRVHNEQFF. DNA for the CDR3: TGCGCCAGCAGCGAGGACAGGGTGCACAATGAGCAGTTCTTC.

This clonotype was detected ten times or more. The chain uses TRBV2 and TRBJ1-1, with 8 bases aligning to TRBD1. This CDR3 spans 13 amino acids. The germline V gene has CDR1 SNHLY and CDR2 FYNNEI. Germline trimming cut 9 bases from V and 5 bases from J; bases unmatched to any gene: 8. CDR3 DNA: TGTGCCAGTTCAGGGGGCGGTGGTACTGAAGCTTTCTTT. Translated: CASSGGGGTEAFF.

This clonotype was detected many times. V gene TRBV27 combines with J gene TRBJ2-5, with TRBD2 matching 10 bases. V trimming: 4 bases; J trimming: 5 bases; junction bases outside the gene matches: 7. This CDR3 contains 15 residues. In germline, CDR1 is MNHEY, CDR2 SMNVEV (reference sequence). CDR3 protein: CASSSEREGGETQYF. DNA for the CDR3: TGTGCCAGCAGTTCGGAGCGGGAGGGTGGGGAGACCCAGTACTTC.

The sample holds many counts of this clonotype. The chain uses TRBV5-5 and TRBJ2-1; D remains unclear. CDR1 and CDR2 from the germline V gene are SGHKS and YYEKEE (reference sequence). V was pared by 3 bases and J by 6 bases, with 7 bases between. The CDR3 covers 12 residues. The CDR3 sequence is CASSSTGNEQFF. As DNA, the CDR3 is TGTGCCAGCAGCTCGACCGGCAATGAGCAGTTCTTC.